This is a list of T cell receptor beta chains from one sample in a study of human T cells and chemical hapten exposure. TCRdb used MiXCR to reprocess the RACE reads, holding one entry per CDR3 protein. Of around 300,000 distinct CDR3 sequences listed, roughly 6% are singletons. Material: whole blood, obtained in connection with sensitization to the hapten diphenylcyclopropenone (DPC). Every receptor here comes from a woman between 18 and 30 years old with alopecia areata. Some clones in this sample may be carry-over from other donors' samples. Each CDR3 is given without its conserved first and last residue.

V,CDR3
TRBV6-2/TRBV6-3,ASRRLGTLTSQH
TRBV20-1,SAPGRRGAQNTEAF
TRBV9,ASSVSRTRGPYEQY
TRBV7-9,ASSLTGDPGDNEQF
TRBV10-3,AIRGRNLNTEAF
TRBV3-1,ASSQVGWYTEAF
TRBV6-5,ASSYSRGGGTDTQY
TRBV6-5,ASSYAHNEKLF
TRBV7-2,ASSLAPYNEQF
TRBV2,ASREFSGVPEAF
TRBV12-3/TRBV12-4,ASSLNRATGELF
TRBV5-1,ASSLRGRDYGYT
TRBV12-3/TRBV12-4,ASSSRIAGELF
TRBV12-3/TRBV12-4,ASSFPDRTLAKNIQY
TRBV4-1,ASRDPYSNQPQH
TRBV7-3,ASSPFGGGGTEAF
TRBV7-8,ASSMQGANNSPLH
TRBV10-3,AISGGDRGYEQY
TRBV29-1,STQTAYTEAF
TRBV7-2,ASSLPESWDTGELF
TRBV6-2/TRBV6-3,ARKGVSTYNSPLH
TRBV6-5,ASTGDTVTGELF
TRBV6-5,ASTSDRAYSSTDTQY
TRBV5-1,ASSGEGQNTQY
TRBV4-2,ASSQDRRLGQSNSNQPQH
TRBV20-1,SARGGQNTEAF
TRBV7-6,ASSLQGGADTQY
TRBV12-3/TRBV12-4,ASSFKGEETQY
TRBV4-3,ASSQEGLAGGPRSYNEQF
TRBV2,ASSGPGQGPNYGYT
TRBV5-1,ASSLETGQGWGTEAF
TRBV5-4,ASSLGPFTDTQY
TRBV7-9,ASSLRGNTIY
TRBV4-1,ASSQAIQGSYEQY
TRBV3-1,ASSQGGRAGGYEQY
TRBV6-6,ASSYVLAGQTDTQY
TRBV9,ASSGRDTAPYEQY
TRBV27,ASSLVKGGSPLH
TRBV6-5,ASKNLGQGGDTQY
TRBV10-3,AISEMRDTETQY
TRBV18,ASSGGRSSYNEQF
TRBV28,ATGTPLSYNEQF
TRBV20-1,SASGGRNQPQH
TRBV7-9,ASLRAEGPYEQY
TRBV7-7,ASSLEAGLSSGNTIY
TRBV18,ASSPDRGGTTEAF
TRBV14,ASSQGPGQGAYQPGYT
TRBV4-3,ASSQDPGHGNQPQH
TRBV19,ASSMNKESYEQY
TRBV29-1,SVGLVGYGYT
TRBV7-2,ASSLARQGLKVDTQY
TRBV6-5,ASSRRTGAESPLH
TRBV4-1,ASSQDPGQIDNSPLH
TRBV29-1,SVEDRDRGIYEQY
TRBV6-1,ASTTAGGANYGYT
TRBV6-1,ASSEGYGSSGANVLT
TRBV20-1,SAFKTSGAFYNEQF
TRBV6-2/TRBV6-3,ASRASGVGQETQY
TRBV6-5,ASSYDYRTGTYNEQF